Included here is one TCR beta chain sequence, with context. The antigen remains unidentified. As for time point: newly diagnosed GD, antithyroid drugs for less than 3 months. Researchers made the TCR library from RNA that was extracted from PBMCs. This sample is drawn from a study of regulatory T cells in long-lasting Graves disease. CDR3 regions were amplified by Arm-PCR using iRepertoire HTBI primers to build TCR beta libraries. TCRdb analysed the multiplex PCR reads with MiXCR anew, one entry per CDR3 protein. The table lists 350,000 to 550,000 distinct CDR3 sequences, 14% of them singletons. General observations from the study: With persistent disease, TRBV28, TRBJ1-2 and TRBJ2-5 were the favored segments.

The CDR3 is 17 amino acids. Germline V lookup: CDR1 MDHEN, CDR2 SYDVKM. With 3 bases removed from V and 1 base from J, the gap between germline ends came to 13 bases. The sample also formed part of further work on T cells in Graves' hyperthyroidism and ophthalmopathy. That work states: Absent ophthalmopathy progression within 18 months defined stable Graves' hyperthyroidism. During a first-round RT-PCR of the TCR CDR3, the HTBI primer set was used.

The source is a woman in her forties or fifties with Graves disease. This chain uses TRBV28 with TRBJ2-6; perhaps TRBD1 as D (6 bases). Sequences were derived from peripheral blood mononuclear cells (PBMCs), sampled at new diagnosis, from a patient treated with antithyroid drugs. For the CDR3, the DNA is TGTGCCAGCAGTTTCGTTCAGGGGCCGTCTGGGGCCAACGTCCTGACTTTC. It codes for CASSFVQGPSGANVLTF.